The clone carrying this T cell receptor beta chain was seen a handful of times. Antigen specificity is unknown. TCRdb re-derived calls from the 5' RACE reads in MiXCR, one entry per CDR3 protein. The sample has 40,000 to 45,000 distinct CDR3 sequences, approximately 5.9% seen once. The data derive from a study of early T cells in non-severe SARS-CoV-2 infection. Study conclusions and caveats: Anti-spike CD8 specificities were favored by VDJdb matching, whose results missed private and CD4 specificities.

The CDR3 length is 16 residues. Looked up from germline, CDR1 is SGDLS and CDR2 is YYNGEE. V lost 4 bases, J lost 3 bases, and 14 bases lay in between. The sample here was whole blood, taken at baseline. This clonotype originated in an adult who was a healthcare worker with PCR-confirmed SARS-CoV-2 infection or an uninfected control (not recorded which). The rearrangement links TRBV9 to TRBJ1-6, with D possibly being TRBD1 (6 bases). The CDR3 spells CASSTNTGNYNSPLHF. The CDR3, as DNA: TGTGCCAGCAGCACCAACACAGGGAACTATAATTCACCCCTCCACTTT.